The next 30 T cell receptor beta chains were all read from a single sample in a study of control samples from healthy donors and cancer patients. The assay was immunoSEQ multiplex PCR, and TCRdb's table has in-frame clones only and misses some. The sample records approximately 150,000 clones, about 90% being singletons. The sample was blood. The source of these receptors is a young man in good health.

The chain has TRBV6-1 and TRBJ1-5, with D unclear. V lost 3 bases and J lost 6, with 12 bases in between. The CDR3 totals 14 residues. Germline loops: CDR1 MNHNS, CDR2 SASEGT. CDR3: CASSDAQAGQPQHF. The DNA of the CDR3 is TGTGCCAGCAGTGATGCGCAGGCGGGTCAGCCCCAGCATTTT.

The chain joins TRBV7-2 to TRBJ1-1, with D possibly TRBD1 on 5 matching bases. Trimming left V 5 bases short and J 0 bases short, with 10 bases between. Per germline, CDR1 SGHTA and CDR2 FQGNSA. The CDR3 loop spans 14 amino acids. CDR3 region: CASSLDSMNTEAFF. CDR3 nucleotide sequence: TGTGCCAGCAGCCTCGACAGCATGAACACTGAAGCTTTCTTT.

This clone was seen once. This sequence joins TRBV11-2 and TRBJ2-4; 11 bases map to TRBD2. V was clipped by 3 bases and J by 4 bases; unmatched bases: 11. Germline CDR1 is SGHAT and CDR2 is FQNNGV. The CDR3 runs to 18 residues. CDR3 nucleotides: TGTGCCAGCAGCTTCCGGTTTAGCGGGGGGGCTGTTAAAAACATTCAGTACTTC. Translated, it gives CASSFRFSGGAVKNIQYF.

For the CDR3, the DNA is TGTGCCAGCAGCCCACGCGCCCGCTCTGGAAACACCATATATTTT. Its translation is CASSPRARSGNTIYF. The chain links TRBV5-8 to TRBJ1-3; the D is unclear. The V end was cut by 4 bases, the J end by 0 bases, with 11 bases between. The CDR3 covers 15 residues. Germline assignment: CDR1 SGHTS and CDR2 YDEGEE.

This clone was recorded many times. V gene TRBV21-1 combines with J gene TRBJ2-7. TRBV21-1 is a listed pseudogene. The CDR3 loop spans 12 amino acids. CDR3 sequence (DNA): TGTGCCAGCGCAAGGGGGAGGTACGAGCAGTACTTC. Translated: CASARGRYEQYF.

CDR3 region: CASRRQGNTYEQYF. The CDR3 bases are TGTGCCAGCAGACGACAGGGGAACACCTACGAGCAGTACTTC. The chain recombines TRBV6-5 with TRBJ2-7, with 8 bases that match TRBD1. V shed 6 bases, J shed 2 bases, and the junction held 6 bases outside the gene matches. Germline V lookup: CDR1 MNHEY, CDR2 SVGAGI. This CDR3 comprises 14 residues.

This clone was counted once. V and J are TRBV6-5 and TRBJ1-1, with a weak D call TRBD1 (5 bases). The CDR3 extends over 14 amino acids. Between the trimmed V and J ends, which lost 5 bases and 1 base, there was a span of 11 bases. Germline V CDR1 and CDR2: MNHEY, SVGAGI. The CDR3 nucleotides read TGTGCCAGCAGTCTTGATCAGGGGAACACTGAAGCTTTCTTT. Translated, it gives CASSLDQGNTEAFF.

CDR3 in DNA: TGTGCCAGCTCGTCTACACTCGGGACTAGCGGGGGGGCCGGCCAGACCCAGTACTTC. This gives the protein CASSSTLGTSGGAGQTQYF. The chain carries TRBV18 and TRBJ2-5, with TRBD2 matching over 16 bases. Looked up from germline, CDR1 is KGHSH and CDR2 is LQKENI. This CDR3 spans 19 amino acids. The J segment lost 6 bases and the V segment lost 6 bases, leaving 16 bases of the junction unmatched.

The chain joins TRBV10-3 to TRBJ1-1, with a weak D call TRBD1 (5 bases). The CDR3 consists of 15 residues. Germline values: CDR1 ENHRY, CDR2 SYGVKD. V was cut by 0 bases and J by 3 bases, with 11 bases left in between. For the CDR3, the DNA is TGTGCCATCAGTGAGTCCGGGGGAGGAGACACTGAAGCTTTCTTT. It yields the protein CAISESGGGDTEAFF.

Only a few counts were recorded for this clone. The V and J genes are TRBV3-1 (or the pseudogene TRBV3-2) and TRBJ2-3; D ambiguous. The V and J ends lost 8 bases and 0 bases respectively, with 12 bases between them. Germline CDR1 is LGHDT and CDR2 is YNNKEL (reference sequence). This CDR3 is built from 14 residues. The CDR3 reads CASRGRISTDTQYF. The CDR3 bases are TGTGCCAGCCGCGGACGGATAAGCACAGATACGCAGTATTTT.

The chain has TRBV27 and TRBJ2-1, with 9 bases that match TRBD2. J gave up 1 base and V 3 bases, and 1 base lay outside the gene matches. CDR1 MNHEY and CDR2 SMNVEV come from the germline V gene (reference sequence). The CDR3 length is 15 residues. The CDR3: CASSFSGGSYNEQFF. CDR3 DNA: TGTGCCAGCAGTTTCAGCGGGGGGTCCTACAATGAGCAGTTCTTC.

The rearrangement joins TRBV5-1 to TRBJ2-3; no reliable D call. The CDR3 contains 15 residues. CDR1 SGHRS and CDR2 YFSETQ come from the germline V gene. V lost 4 bases, J lost 1 base, and 13 bases lay in between. Here the CDR3 DNA reads TGCGCCAGCAGCCCCCAAGGACCCCGCACAGATACGCAGTATTTT. This encodes CASSPQGPRTDTQYF.

The J gene is TRBJ2-7, the V gene TRBV11-2, with 12 bases lining up with TRBD1. Germline lookup yields CDR1 SGHAT and CDR2 FQNNGV. The V and J ends lost 6 bases and 6 bases, in that order; junction bases with no gene match: 6. This CDR3 comprises 14 residues. The CDR3 region has the DNA TGTGCCAGCAGATACGGGACAGGGGGCTTCGAGCAGTACTTC. It yields the protein CASRYGTGGFEQYF.

This chain joins TRBV2 and TRBJ1-2; the match to TRBD1 covers 9 bases. V gave up 10 bases and J gave up 2 bases; unmatched junction bases: 5. Germline loops: CDR1 SNHLY, CDR2 FYNNEI. There are 13 residues in the CDR3. CDR3 DNA: TGTGCCAACACCGGGACAGGGAACTATGGCTACACCTTC. As protein: CANTGTGNYGYTF. The variable domain in full, with the rest retrieved from reference TRBV2 and TRBJ1-2, is EPEVTQTPSHQVTQMGQEVILRCVPISNHLYFYWYRQILGQKVEFLVSFYNNEISEKSEIFDDQFSVERPDGSNFTLKIRSTKLEDSAMYFCANTGTGNYGYTFGSGTRLTVV.

The rearrangement links TRBV5-1 to TRBJ1-1; D is unclear. Trimming shortened V by 0 bases and J by 1 base, and 13 bases separated the two germline ends. This CDR3 region has 16 residues. Germline V gene sequence: CDR1 SGHRS, CDR2 YFSETQ. CDR3 coding DNA: TGCGCCAGCAGCTTGGATATCGTGGGGAGGAACACTGAAGCTTTCTTT. Amino acids: CASSLDIVGRNTEAFF.

This chain uses TRBV13 with TRBJ2-2, with D possibly TRBD2 on 6 matching bases. Germline CDR1 and CDR2: PRHDT and FYEKMQ (reference sequence). The CDR3 is made up of 15 amino acids. V was clipped by 4 bases and J by 7 bases, with 16 bases between them. CDR3 in amino acids: CASSSQRRAIGELFF. The CDR3 DNA sequence: TGTGCCAGCAGCTCCCAGAGGAGGGCGATCGGGGAGCTGTTTTTT.

This sequence joins TRBV24-1 and TRBJ1-4; TRBD1 aligns across 9 bases. The V and J ends lost 4 bases and 8 bases, in that order; junction bases with no gene match: 7. Germline V CDR1 and CDR2: KGHDR, SFDVKD. The length of the CDR3 is 15 residues. This chain's CDR3 is CATSDRTGGEEKLFF. The CDR3, as DNA: TGTGCCACCAGTGACCGTACAGGGGGCGAGGAAAAACTGTTTTTT.

The chain recombines TRBV3-1 (or the pseudogene TRBV3-2) with TRBJ2-5; D possibly corresponds to TRBD1 (5 bases). Germline V gene sequence: CDR1 LGHDT, CDR2 YNNKEL (reference sequence). The CDR3 length is 15 residues. The ends were cut back, 7 bases at V and 0 bases at J, with 15 bases in the middle. CDR3 in DNA: TGTGCCAGCAATCCCAAGGGGCTTCACCAAGAGACCCAGTACTTC. It specifies CASNPKGLHQETQYF.

V is TRBV21-1 and J is TRBJ1-6; TRBD1 is taken as the D call from the table, unchecked against the DNA. TRBV21-1 is described as a pseudogene. The CDR3 sequence is 15 residues long. CDR3 DNA sequence: TGTGCCAGCAGCAAAGATAGGGGCAAAAATTCACCCCTCCACTTT. Its protein is CASSKDRGKNSPLHF.

This chain links TRBV19 with TRBJ2-7; 8 bases are a match to TRBD1. Germline-derived CDR1 and CDR2 are LNHDA and SQIVND (reference sequence). Germline trimming cut 4 bases from V and 2 bases from J; bases unmatched to any gene: 4. The CDR3 length is 14 residues. This CDR3 is CASSTGTGPYEQYF. CDR3 DNA: TGTGCCAGTAGTACAGGGACAGGACCCTACGAGCAGTACTTC.

This clone showed up just once. The rearrangement joins TRBV18 to TRBJ2-3, with TRBD2 matching 9 bases. Germline V gene lookup returns CDR1 KGHSH and CDR2 LQKENI. The CDR3 has 16 amino acids. V shed 4 bases, J shed 3 bases, and the junction held 8 bases outside the gene matches. Here the CDR3 reads CASSLNAGGPTDTQYF. CDR3 nucleotide sequence: TGTGCCAGCTCACTAAATGCGGGGGGGCCTACAGATACGCAGTATTTT.

Only one count was recorded for this clone. The J gene is TRBJ2-7, the V gene TRBV11-1; 8 bases are shared with TRBD1. J gave up 0 bases and V 3 bases, and 4 bases lay outside the gene matches. Germline lookup yields CDR1 SGHAT and CDR2 FQDESV (reference sequence). The CDR3 extends over 15 amino acids. CDR3 in DNA: TGTGCCAGCAGCTTTGAGACAGGGGACTCCTACGAGCAGTACTTC. The encoded protein is CASSFETGDSYEQYF.

This clone was picked up one time. The rearrangement uses TRBV29-1 and TRBJ2-7; D might be TRBD1 (6 bases). Trimming stripped 3 bases from V and 5 bases from J, with 26 bases between. The length of the CDR3 is 17 residues. Germline V gene sequence: CDR1 SQVTM, CDR2 ANQGSEA. The CDR3 nucleotides read TGCAGCGTTGACTTGGGCCCACCAGGGGCCCTTAGGAACGAGCAGTACTTC. Translation gives CSVDLGPPGALRNEQYF.

The gene calls are TRBV7-9 and TRBJ2-1; no clear D. The CDR3 is made up of 19 amino acids. The V end lost 4 bases, the J end lost 0 bases, and 22 bases lay between the germline ends. Germline V CDR1 and CDR2: SEHNR, FQNEAQ (reference sequence). In DNA, the CDR3 is TGTGCCAGCAGCTCCGAAGCTGTCAAGACAAAAAGCTCCTACAATGAGCAGTTCTTC. Amino acids: CASSSEAVKTKSSYNEQFF. Drawing the rest from reference TRBV7-9 and TRBJ2-1, the complete variable domain is DTGVSQNPRHKITKRGQNVTFRCDPISEHNRLYWYRQTLGQGPEFLTYFQNEAQLEKSRLLSDRFSAERPKGSFSTLEIQRTEQGDSAMYLCASSSEAVKTKSSYNEQFFGPGTRLTVL.

The chain couples TRBV29-1 to TRBJ2-1, with 9 positions matching TRBD1. The CDR3 spans 13 residues. Germline-derived CDR1 and CDR2 are SQVTM and ANQGSEA. J lost 10 bases, V lost 7 bases, and 11 bases had no gene match. CDR3 nucleotides: TGCAGCGGGGGGACAGGGCCCAGGGACGAGCAGTTCTTC. It specifies CSGGTGPRDEQFF.

This clone appeared a single time. This sequence joins TRBV28 and TRBJ2-3; TRBD2 aligns across 9 bases. The CDR3 sequence is 16 residues long. The J segment lost 4 bases and the V segment lost 5 bases, leaving 10 bases of the junction unmatched. In germline, CDR1 is MDHEN, CDR2 SYDVKM. The CDR3 here is CASSPIAGVRPDTQYF. In DNA form, the CDR3 reads TGTGCCAGCAGTCCCATAGCGGGGGTTAGGCCAGATACGCAGTATTTT.

The chain uses TRBV6-5 and TRBJ1-2, with 12 nucleotides matching TRBD1. After removal of 7 bases from V and 5 bases from J, the junction contained 8 bases not matched to a gene. The CDR3 sequence is 15 residues long. Germline-derived CDR1 and CDR2 are MNHEY and SVGAGI. CDR3 protein: CASTTGQGAWYGYTF. The CDR3, as DNA: TGTGCCAGCACCACGGGACAGGGGGCGTGGTATGGCTACACCTTC.

The chain carries TRBV19 and TRBJ1-3; D gene ambiguous. This CDR3 is 14 amino acids long. Germline V CDR1 and CDR2: LNHDA, SQIVND (reference sequence). V lost 3 bases and J 0 bases, leaving 6 bases between the germline ends. CDR3 residues: CASSMISSGNTIYF. The CDR3 DNA reads TGTGCCAGTAGTATGATTAGCTCTGGAAACACCATATATTTT. Full variable domain (missing parts from reference TRBV19 and TRBJ1-3): DGGITQSPKYLFRKEGQNVTLSCEQNLNHDAMYWYRQDPGQGLRLIYYSQIVNDFQKGDIAEGYSVSREKKESFPLTVTSAQKNPTAFYLCASSMISSGNTIYFGEGSWLTVV.

The genes are TRBV6-1 and TRBJ1-5, with TRBD1 as a possible D gene (5 bases). CDR3 size: 15 residues. Germline values: CDR1 MNHNS, CDR2 SASEGT. V shed 7 bases and J shed 0 bases, with 13 bases lying between them. CDR3 nucleotides: TGTGCCAGCATCGGGGACGGGTATAGCAATCAGCCCCAGCATTTT. It yields the protein CASIGDGYSNQPQHF.

This clone has just one count. V usage is TRBV19 and J usage is TRBJ2-2; D gene unclear. The V end was cut by 8 bases, the J end by 6 bases, with 10 bases between. The CDR3 runs 12 residues. From germline, CDR1 is LNHDA and CDR2 SQIVND (reference sequence). The CDR3 DNA follows: TGTGCCAGTTCCCTTTTCGCCGGGGAGCTGTTTTTT. Its translation is CASSLFAGELFF.